This entry lists 2 T cell receptor beta chains sequenced from one sample in a study of blood T cell repertoires in COVID-19. Sequencing used immunoSEQ multiplex PCR; TCRdb keeps in-frame clones, though not all of them. Here the sample spans some 400,000 clones, 70% to 90% being singletons. Sequencing was carried out using PBMCs or T cells enriched from blood (not recorded which). The receptor source for this set is a man under 40 who had recovered from COVID-19.

This rearrangement joins TRBV6-5 to TRBJ2-7; D is unresolved. Germline CDR1 MNHEY, CDR2 SVGAGI. Trimming shortened V by 2 bases and J by 3 bases, and 8 bases separated the two germline ends. This CDR3 comprises 13 residues. The CDR3 nucleotides read TGTGCCAGCAGTTACGATCGGTACTACGAGCAGTACTTC. This codes for CASSYDRYYEQYF.

The CDR3 DNA is TGCGCCAGCAGCCGGGGACAGGACCTCAACACCGGGGAGCTGTTTTTT. It translates to CASSRGQDLNTGELFF. The chain carries TRBV4-3 and TRBJ2-2, with 8 nucleotides matching TRBD1. The CDR3 spans 16 residues. Germline V gene sequence: CDR1 LGHNA, CDR2 YSLEER. Trimming took 4 bases from V and 2 from J; bases not matched to a gene: 6.